The 16 T cell receptor beta chains reported below all come from one sample, sequenced in a study of CD8+ T cells in alopecia areata. Isolated RNA was reverse transcribed into cDNA used as the sequencing template. Clones were read by immunoSEQ multiplex PCR, and TCRdb kept only the in-frame ones, dropping some. Here the sample spans about 97,000 clones, about 40% being singletons. Sequencing was performed on CD4+ T cells sorted from blood. These receptors originate from a human donor with alopecia areata.

The chain joins TRBV18 to TRBJ2-2; a weak D match, TRBD1 (5 bases). V lost 1 base and J lost 6, with 12 bases in between. The CDR3 is made up of 15 amino acids. Germline-derived CDR1 and CDR2 are KGHSH and LQKENI. The CDR3 coding sequence is TGTGCCAGCTCACCACGTATCCTCAGGGCCGGGGAGCTGTTTTTT. Residues: CASSPRILRAGELFF.

Note on this clone: Relative to the germline gene, one junction end is altered; a read error may explain this. The V and J genes are TRBV20-1 and TRBJ1-4, with a tentative D call TRBD1 (6 bases). The CDR3 extends over 10 amino acids. Looked up from germline, CDR1 is DFQATT and CDR2 is SNEGSKA (reference sequence). CDR3 loop: CSARAGVVFF. CDR3 DNA: TGCAGTGCGAGAGCAGGGGTCGTGTTTTTT.

This clone showed up just a few times. The rearrangement uses TRBV2 and TRBJ2-3, with TRBD2 matching over 7 bases. Trimming took 6 bases from V and 2 from J; bases not matched to a gene: 8. Looked up from germline, CDR1 is SNHLY and CDR2 is FYNNEI. The CDR3 is made up of 15 amino acids. CDR3 region: CASRGTTFPTDTQYF. In DNA, the CDR3 is TGTGCCAGCAGAGGGACTACCTTCCCCACAGATACGCAGTATTTT.

The V call is TRBV28, the J call TRBJ1-2; D is perhaps TRBD1 (5 bases). Germline V gene data show CDR1 as MDHEN and CDR2 as SYDVKM. There are 15 residues in the CDR3. V lost 5 bases and J 1 base, leaving 14 bases between the germline ends. DNA of the CDR3: TGTGCCAGCAGTCCTGGGACGGTTAATAACTATGGCTACACCTTC. It specifies CASSPGTVNNYGYTF.

The chain links TRBV27 to TRBJ2-6; TRBD1 agrees at 10 bases. Germline V gene sequence: CDR1 MNHEY, CDR2 SMNVEV (reference sequence). The trim removed 5 bases at V and 4 bases at J, leaving 8 bases unmatched. The CDR3 loop spans 17 amino acids. Here the CDR3 DNA reads TGTGCCAGCAGTCCTGCGACAGGGGGCTTGGGGGCCAACGTCCTGACTTTC. Protein product: CASSPATGGLGANVLTF.

The sample holds a few counts of this clone. This chain uses TRBV5-1 with TRBJ2-4; D is possibly TRBD1 (6 bases). This CDR3 has 17 amino acids. Per the germline V gene, CDR1 is SGHRS and CDR2 is YFSETQ. The V end was cut by 6 bases, the J end by 0 bases, with 19 bases between. The CDR3 DNA sequence: TGCGCCAGCACTCCCTTCCCGGGACAAAGAGCCAAAAACATTCAGTACTTC. It translates to CASTPFPGQRAKNIQYF. The full variable domain, its missing parts supplied by reference TRBV5-1 and TRBJ2-4, is KAGVTQTPRYLIKTRGQQVTLSCSPISGHRSVSWYQQTPGQGLQFLFEYFSETQRNKGNFPGRFSGRQFSNSRSEMNVSTLELGDSALYLCASTPFPGQRAKNIQYFGAGTRLSVL.

This clone was seen a few times. This chain joins TRBV28 and TRBJ1-4; D unclear. The CDR3 loop spans 12 amino acids. The V and J ends lost 10 bases and 3 bases respectively, with 9 bases between them. CDR1 is MDHEN and CDR2 is SYDVKM in the germline V gene. CDR3 loop: CATEAANEKLFF. CDR3 coding DNA: TGTGCCACCGAGGCAGCTAATGAAAAACTGTTTTTT.

This clone was seen more than once but under ten times. The chain couples TRBV28 to TRBJ2-2, with 8 bases fitting TRBD1. The CDR3 spans 17 residues. V was clipped by 3 bases and J by 5 bases; unmatched bases: 11. The germline gives CDR1 MDHEN, CDR2 SYDVKM. The CDR3: CASSFHILGQGTGELFF. In DNA, the CDR3 is TGTGCCAGCAGTTTCCACATCCTCGGACAGGGAACCGGGGAGCTGTTTTTT. Drawing the rest from reference TRBV28 and TRBJ2-2, the complete variable domain is DVKVTQSSRYLVKRTGEKVFLECVQDMDHENMFWYRQDPGLGLRLIYFSYDVKMKEKGDIPEGYSVSREKKERFSLILESASTNQTSMYLCASSFHILGQGTGELFFGEGSRLTVL.

This clone occurred a few times. This chain links TRBV29-1 with TRBJ2-3, with a tentative D call TRBD1 (6 bases). Trimming removed 4 bases from V and 3 bases from J, with 14 bases in between. CDR1 is SQVTM and CDR2 is ANQGSEA in the germline V gene. The CDR3 extends over 14 amino acids. This chain's CDR3 is CSVGQAIGTDTQYF. CDR3 in DNA: TGCAGCGTTGGACAGGCAATAGGAACAGATACGCAGTATTTT.

CDR3 sequence (DNA): TGTGCCAGCAGCGAGGAGATAGGGACTAACTATGGCTACACCTTC. This gives the protein CASSEEIGTNYGYTF. The V gene is TRBV2, the J gene TRBJ1-2; the D is unclear. Trimming took off 6 bases at V and 0 bases at J, with 14 bases between the two ends. Germline loops: CDR1 SNHLY, CDR2 FYNNEI. The CDR3 sequence is 15 residues long.

The V gene is TRBV7-2, the J gene TRBJ2-1; tentatively, D is TRBD2 (7 bases). This CDR3 spans 14 amino acids. Germline lookup yields CDR1 SGHTA and CDR2 FQGNSA. With 6 bases removed from V and 8 bases from J, the gap between germline ends came to 17 bases. CDR3 sequence reads: CASRTGGGAYEQFF. CDR3 DNA sequence: TGTGCCAGCAGGACTGGTGGGGGGGCCTATGAGCAGTTCTTC.

The DNA for the CDR3 is TGCGCCAGCAGCCAGGACCTAGGGTCTCGCAATCAGCCCCAGCATTTT. It is translated as CASSQDLGSRNQPQHF. The chain carries TRBV4-1 and TRBJ1-5; D uncertain. With 3 bases removed from V and 2 bases from J, the gap between germline ends came to 14 bases. The CDR3 sequence is 16 residues long. Germline V gene lookup returns CDR1 MGHRA and CDR2 YSYEKL.

The chain has TRBV6-1 and TRBJ2-3; D is ambiguous. Per the germline V gene, CDR1 is MNHNS and CDR2 is SASEGT. The CDR3 spans 16 residues. V shed 3 bases and J shed 2 bases, with 15 bases lying between them. CDR3 DNA: TGTGCCAGCAGTGACATCTGGGCAGGCCCCACAGATACGCAGTATTTT. Its translation is CASSDIWAGPTDTQYF.

The chain combines TRBV7-2 with TRBJ1-2; 8 bases are a match to TRBD1. CDR1 is SGHTA, CDR2 FQGNSA, per germline. The V gene end was trimmed by 4 bases and the J gene end by 1 base; junction bases not matched to a gene: 11. This CDR3 is built from 17 residues. The CDR3 DNA is TGTGCCAGCAGCTCAGACAAACAGGGGGTTTTTAACTATGGCTACACCTTC. Translating it yields CASSSDKQGVFNYGYTF.

The chain employs TRBV4-1 and TRBJ1-1, with D unresolved. Germline assignment: CDR1 MGHRA and CDR2 YSYEKL. V was pared by 1 base and J by 8 bases, with 17 bases between. This CDR3 is 15 amino acids long. The CDR3 sequence is CASSQVMKRYHEAFF. CDR3 in DNA: TGCGCCAGCAGCCAAGTAATGAAACGGTACCACGAAGCTTTCTTT.

This clone was found a few times. Here the CDR3 reads CASSQGPGQQETQYF. The CDR3 DNA is TGCGCCAGCAGCCAAGGACCGGGACAGCAAGAGACCCAGTACTTC. The chain has TRBV4-3 and TRBJ2-5; TRBD1 aligns across 7 bases. The CDR3 runs to 15 residues. Germline CDR1 is LGHNA and CDR2 is YSLEER. The V gene end was trimmed by 1 base and the J gene end by 2 bases; junction bases not matched to a gene: 4.